In its sample, the clone carrying this T cell receptor beta chain was seen once. The antigen remains undetermined. This CDR3 is 14 amino acids long. Germline CDR1 SGHAT, CDR2 FQNNGV. With 2 bases removed from V and 9 bases from J, the gap between germline ends came to 14 bases. This specimen belongs to a study of immune evolution from preneoplasia to lung adenocarcinoma. Overall study: HLA loss of heterozygosity: 5.5% to 8.5% AIS, over 12% MIA, roughly 30% ADC, none AAH.

The study's findings and limits: Later-stage lesions seemingly showed higher T cell density and diversity than normal lung. Normal lung had the highest top T cell clone frequencies.

Nucleic acids came from premalignant or tumor cells enriched by macro-dissection. The method was immunoSEQ multiplex PCR; TCRdb's version includes in-frame clones alone and lacks a portion of them. This sample has a few thousand clones; 80% to 85% occur once, and the top ten carry 4.4%. The chain employs TRBV11-2 and TRBJ2-1; D gene ambiguous. Sequenced sample: FFPE lung adenocarcinoma in situ tissue. The origin of this receptor is a person aged 55-80 years with lung adenocarcinoma. The CDR3 DNA reads as TGTGCCAGCAGCTTAAGGAGAGGTATCGGTGAGCAGTTCTTC. It encodes CASSLRRGIGEQFF.